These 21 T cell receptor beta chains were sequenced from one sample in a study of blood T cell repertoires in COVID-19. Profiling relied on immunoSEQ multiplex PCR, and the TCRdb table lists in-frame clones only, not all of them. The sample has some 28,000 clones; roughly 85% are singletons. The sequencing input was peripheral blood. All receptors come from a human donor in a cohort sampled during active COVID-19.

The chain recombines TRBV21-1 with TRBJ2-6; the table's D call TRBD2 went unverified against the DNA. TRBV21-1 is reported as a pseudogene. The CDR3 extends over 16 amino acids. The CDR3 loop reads CASSKGGNSGANVLTF. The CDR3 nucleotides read TGTGCCAGCAGCAAAGGAGGGAATTCTGGGGCCAACGTCCTGACTTTC.

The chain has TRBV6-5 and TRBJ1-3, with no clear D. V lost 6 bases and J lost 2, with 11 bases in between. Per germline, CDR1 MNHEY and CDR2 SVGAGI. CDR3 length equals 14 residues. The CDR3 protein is CASSHTETGNTIYF. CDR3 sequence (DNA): TGTGCCAGCAGCCACACAGAGACTGGAAACACCATATATTTT.

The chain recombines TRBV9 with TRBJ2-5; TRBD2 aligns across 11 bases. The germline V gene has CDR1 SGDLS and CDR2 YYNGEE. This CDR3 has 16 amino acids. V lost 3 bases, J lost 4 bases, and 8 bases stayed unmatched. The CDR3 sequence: CASSAGSGGARETQYF. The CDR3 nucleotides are TGTGCCAGCAGCGCTGGTAGCGGGGGGGCTCGAGAGACCCAGTACTTC.

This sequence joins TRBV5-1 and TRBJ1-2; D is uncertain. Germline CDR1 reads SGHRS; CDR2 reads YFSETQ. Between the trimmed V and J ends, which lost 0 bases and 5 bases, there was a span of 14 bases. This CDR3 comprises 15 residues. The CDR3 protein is CASSLEGRPLYGYTF. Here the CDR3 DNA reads TGCGCCAGCAGCTTGGAAGGCAGGCCCTTATATGGCTACACCTTC.

The CDR3 sequence is CAVHRTGGSYEQYF. CDR3 in DNA: TGTGCCGTCCATAGAACAGGGGGCTCCTACGAGCAGTACTTC. V is TRBV6-5 and J is TRBJ2-7; 8 bases agree with TRBD1. CDR1 is MNHEY and CDR2 is SVGAGI in the germline V gene. The CDR3 has 14 residues. Trimming cost V 11 bases and J 0 bases; bases outside gene matches: 9.

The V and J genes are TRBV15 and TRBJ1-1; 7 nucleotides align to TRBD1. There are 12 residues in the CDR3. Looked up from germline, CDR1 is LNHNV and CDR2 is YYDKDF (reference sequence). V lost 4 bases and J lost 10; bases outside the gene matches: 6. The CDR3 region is CATSIPGQSAFF. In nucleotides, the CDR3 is TGTGCCACCAGCATACCGGGACAGTCAGCTTTCTTT.

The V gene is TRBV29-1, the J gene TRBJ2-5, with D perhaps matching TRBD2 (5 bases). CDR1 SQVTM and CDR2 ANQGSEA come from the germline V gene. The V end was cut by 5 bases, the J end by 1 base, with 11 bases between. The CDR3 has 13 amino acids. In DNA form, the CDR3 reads TGCAGCGTTCTAGCCGGCGGCCAAGAGACCCAGTACTTC. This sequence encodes CSVLAGGQETQYF.

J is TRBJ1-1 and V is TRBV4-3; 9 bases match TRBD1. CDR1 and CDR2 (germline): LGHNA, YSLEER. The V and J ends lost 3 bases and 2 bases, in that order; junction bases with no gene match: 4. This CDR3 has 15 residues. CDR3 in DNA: TGCGCCAGCAGCCAGTCGGGACAGGGTAACACTGAAGCTTTCTTT. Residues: CASSQSGQGNTEAFF.

Here the CDR3 reads CATHPEGAGGYGYTF. The CDR3 DNA follows: TGCGCCACCCATCCTGAGGGAGCGGGAGGCTATGGCTACACCTTC. The genes are TRBV5-1 and TRBJ1-2; D ambiguous. Germline V gene data show CDR1 as SGHRS and CDR2 as YFSETQ. The CDR3 is 15 amino acids. The V gene lost 9 bases and the J gene lost 4 bases, with 22 bases spanning the gap.

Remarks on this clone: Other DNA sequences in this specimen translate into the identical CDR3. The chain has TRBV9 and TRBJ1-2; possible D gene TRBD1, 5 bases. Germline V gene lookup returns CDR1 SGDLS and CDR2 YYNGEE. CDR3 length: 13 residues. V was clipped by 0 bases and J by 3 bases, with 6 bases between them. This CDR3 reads CASSVGGDYGYTF. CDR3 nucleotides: TGTGCCAGCAGCGTAGGGGGGGACTATGGCTACACCTTC. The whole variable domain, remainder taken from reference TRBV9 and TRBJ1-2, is DSGVTQTPKHLITATGQRVTLRCSPRSGDLSVYWYQQSLDQGLQFLIQYYNGEERAKGNILERFSAQQFPDLHSELNLSSLELGDSALYFCASSVGGDYGYTFGSGTRLTVV.

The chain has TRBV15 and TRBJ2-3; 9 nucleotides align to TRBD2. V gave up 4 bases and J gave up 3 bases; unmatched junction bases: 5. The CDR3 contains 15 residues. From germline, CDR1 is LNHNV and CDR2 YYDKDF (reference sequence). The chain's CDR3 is CATSTRLAVTDTQYF. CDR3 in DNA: TGTGCCACCAGCACGAGACTAGCGGTTACAGATACGCAGTATTTT.

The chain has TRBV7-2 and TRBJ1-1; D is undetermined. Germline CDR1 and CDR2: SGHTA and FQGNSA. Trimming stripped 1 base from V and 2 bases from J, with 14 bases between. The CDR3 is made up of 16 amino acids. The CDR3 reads CASSLGAKTANTEAFF. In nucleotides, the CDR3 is TGTGCCAGCAGCTTAGGGGCTAAGACGGCTAACACTGAAGCTTTCTTT.

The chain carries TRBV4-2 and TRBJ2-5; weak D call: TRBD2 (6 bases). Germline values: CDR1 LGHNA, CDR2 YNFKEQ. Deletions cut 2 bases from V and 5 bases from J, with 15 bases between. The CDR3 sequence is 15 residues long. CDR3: CASSQNTGGVETQYF. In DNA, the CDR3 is TGTGCCAGCAGCCAAAACACGGGCGGGGTTGAGACCCAGTACTTC.

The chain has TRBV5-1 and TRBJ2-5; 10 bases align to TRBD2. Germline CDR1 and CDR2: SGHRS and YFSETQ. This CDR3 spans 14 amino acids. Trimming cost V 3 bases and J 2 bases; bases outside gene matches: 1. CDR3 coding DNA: TGCGCCAGCAGCTGGACTAGCGGTCAAGAGACCCAGTACTTC. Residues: CASSWTSGQETQYF.

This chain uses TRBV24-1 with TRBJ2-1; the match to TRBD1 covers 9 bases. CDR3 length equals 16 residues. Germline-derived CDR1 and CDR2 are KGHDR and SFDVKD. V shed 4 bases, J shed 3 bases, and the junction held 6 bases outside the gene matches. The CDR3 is CATSDPQGAVYNEQFF. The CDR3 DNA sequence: TGTGCCACCAGTGACCCACAGGGGGCCGTCTACAATGAGCAGTTCTTC.

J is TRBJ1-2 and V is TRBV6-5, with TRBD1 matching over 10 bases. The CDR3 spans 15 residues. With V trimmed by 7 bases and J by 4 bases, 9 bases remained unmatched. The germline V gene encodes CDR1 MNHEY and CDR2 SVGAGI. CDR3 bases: TGTGCCAGCACTTTTGGGGGACAGGGGATCTATGGCTACACCTTC. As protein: CASTFGGQGIYGYTF.

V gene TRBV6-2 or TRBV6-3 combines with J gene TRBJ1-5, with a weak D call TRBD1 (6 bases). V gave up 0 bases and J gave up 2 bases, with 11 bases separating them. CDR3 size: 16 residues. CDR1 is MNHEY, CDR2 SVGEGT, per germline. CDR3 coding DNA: TGTGCCAGCAGTTACTCGGGCAGGGGTGGCAATCAGCCCCAGCATTTT. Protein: CASSYSGRGGNQPQHF.

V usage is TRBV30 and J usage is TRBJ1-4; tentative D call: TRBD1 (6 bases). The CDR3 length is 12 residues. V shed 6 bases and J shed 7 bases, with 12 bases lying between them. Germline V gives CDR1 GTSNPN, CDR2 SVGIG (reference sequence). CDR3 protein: CACNRAGEKLFF. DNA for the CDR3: TGTGCCTGCAACAGGGCGGGTGAAAAACTGTTTTTT.

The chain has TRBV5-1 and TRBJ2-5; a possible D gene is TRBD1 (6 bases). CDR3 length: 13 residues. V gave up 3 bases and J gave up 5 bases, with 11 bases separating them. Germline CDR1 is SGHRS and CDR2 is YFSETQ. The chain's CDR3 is CASSSDRGETQYF. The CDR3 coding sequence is TGCGCCAGCAGCTCGGACAGAGGGGAGACCCAGTACTTC.

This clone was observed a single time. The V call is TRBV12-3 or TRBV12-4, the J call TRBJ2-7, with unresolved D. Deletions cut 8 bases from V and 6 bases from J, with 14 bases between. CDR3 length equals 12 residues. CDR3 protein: CASARIRAEQYF. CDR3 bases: TGTGCCAGCGCGAGGATTCGAGCCGAGCAGTACTTC.

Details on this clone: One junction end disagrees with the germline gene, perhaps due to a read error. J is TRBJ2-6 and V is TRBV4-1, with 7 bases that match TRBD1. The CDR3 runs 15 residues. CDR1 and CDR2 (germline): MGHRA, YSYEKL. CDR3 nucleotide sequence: TGCGCCAGCACCCAAAGGGGGCCTGGGGCCAACGTCCTGACTTTC. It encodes CASTQRGPGANVLTF.